The present TCR beta chain was sequenced within a study of beta chain features in type 1 diabetes. Looking at the study overall: Sorted cell examination encompassed 85 million to 130 million cells across all samples.

The CDR3 loop spans 18 amino acids. CDR1 and CDR2 from the germline V gene are MGHDK and SYGVNS. Trimming left V 1 base short and J 7 bases short, with 24 bases between. Expressed TCRB transcripts were sequenced because the entire RNA isolate underwent reverse transcription. Approximately 4 million reads was the average for naive, central memory and regulatory T cell samples. Clones were read by immunoSEQ multiplex PCR, and TCRdb kept only the in-frame ones, dropping some. The sample records hundreds of thousands of clones, over 10% being singletons. Study results and caveats: Patients with type 1 diabetes showed fewer VDJ junction insertions and more deletions. Across all four CD4+ subsets, people with type 1 diabetes showed modestly shorter TCRB CDR3s.

This clone was observed a few times. Its antigen is unidentified. V is TRBV25-1 and J is TRBJ2-3; D possibly matches TRBD1 or TRBD2 (5 bases each). This TCR was sampled from a man younger than 35 with type 1 diabetes. Sequencing was performed on naive CD4+ T cells from blood. This CDR3 is CASSESSGGSVKGYTQYF. CDR3 in DNA: TGTGCCAGCAGTGAATCTAGTGGGGGTTCGGTCAAGGGGTATACGCAGTATTTT.